These T cell receptor beta chains were read from a single sample in a study of T-cell memory formation after mild COVID-19. MiXCR was run by TCRdb on the 5' RACE reads, yielding one entry per CDR3 protein. Here the sample spans approximately 210,000 distinct CDR3 sequences, 10% being singletons. The sample consisted of PBMCs or a T cell subset sorted from them (not recorded which). The receptors here all came from a man aged 18 to 35 who had mild COVID-19 (a few samples of this study predate the infection). Cell type and time point are not known. The CDR3 runs from the conserved cysteine through the conserved F or W. A D gene is named only where the DNA matches it firmly. Size tells how often a clone was seen (once, few, many) or the class of an expanded clone, and some rows leave it out.

TRBV4-1	few	TRBJ2-5	16	TRBD2	TGCGCCAGCAGCCCTACTAGCGGGGGACGAGAAGAGACCCAGTACTTC	CASSPTSGGREETQYF
TRBV5-1	few	TRBJ2-1	15	.	TGCGCCAGCAGCTTGTACGTGAGCTCCTACAATGAGCAGTTCTTC	CASSLYVSSYNEQFF
TRBV11-2	few	TRBJ2-7	13	.	TGTGCCAGCAGCCGACGTTACCCCGACGAGCAGTACTTC	CASSRRYPDEQYF
TRBV7-9	many	TRBJ2-3	14	.	TGTGCCAGCAGCTCCGACTGGGGCACAGATACGCAGTATTTT	CASSSDWGTDTQYF
TRBV3-1	.	TRBJ2-7	15	.	TGTGCCAGCAGCCAAAACCCGGGCCGTACCTACGAGCAGTACTTC	CASSQNPGRTYEQYF
TRBV4-2	.	TRBJ2-1	16	TRBD2	TGTGCCAGCAGCCAAGCCGGGACTAGCGGGAGGCGTGAGCAGTTCTTC	CASSQAGTSGRREQFF
TRBV7-6	.	TRBJ2-5	16	TRBD1	TGTGCCAGCAGCTTAGGTGGGACAGGGGTGAGAGAGACCCAGTACTTC	CASSLGGTGVRETQYF
TRBV10-3	.	TRBJ2-3	15	TRBD2	TGTGCCATCAGGGACGGTGGAGCGGGAGCGGATACGCAGTATTTT	CAIRDGGAGADTQYF
TRBV6-2/TRBV6-3	.	TRBJ2-7	14	.	TGTGCCAGCAGTGAACCCGGGTCCTCCTACGAGCAGTACTTC	CASSEPGSSYEQYF
TRBV5-5	few	TRBJ1-6	16	.	TGTGCCAGCAGCCGAGACGGGGGGTCCTATAATTCACCCCTCCACTTT	CASSRDGGSYNSPLHF
TRBV5-1	.	TRBJ2-7	14	.	TGCGCCAGCAGCTTGGTAGTACAGCCTTACGAGCAGTACTTC	CASSLVVQPYEQYF
TRBV15	.	TRBJ2-1	15	.	TGTGCCACCAGAGATAGGGTAATTAGGGACAATGAGCAGTTCTTC	CATRDRVIRDNEQFF
TRBV6-6	few	TRBJ2-1	13	.	TGTGCCAGCAGTTACCACAGCTTAGGGGAGCAGTTCTTC	CASSYHSLGEQFF
TRBV4-3	few	TRBJ1-1	14	.	TGCGCCAGCAGCCAGACGCCGGCGGGGACTGAAGCTTTCTTT	CASSQTPAGTEAFF
TRBV7-6	many	TRBJ2-3	17	TRBD2	TGTGCCAGCAGCCGGGGACTAGCGGGAACCCGGAAGGATACGCAGTATTTT	CASSRGLAGTRKDTQYF
TRBV3-1	few	TRBJ1-6	15	TRBD1	TGTGCCAGCAGCCAAGCGGGACAGGGGGAGTCACCCCTCCACTTT	CASSQAGQGESPLHF
TRBV3-1	.	TRBJ2-3	17	TRBD2	TGTGCCAGCAGCCCCGTCGCGACTAGCGGGGGCACAGATACGCAGTATTTT	CASSPVATSGGTDTQYF
TRBV7-2	few	TRBJ1-1	13	.	TGTGCCAGCAGCGGTAACCCGAACACTGAAGCTTTCTTT	CASSGNPNTEAFF
TRBV27	.	TRBJ1-1	14	.	TGTGCCAGCAGTTCCCCGACACTGAACACTGAAGCTTTCTTT	CASSSPTLNTEAFF
TRBV7-3	many	TRBJ2-2	14	TRBD1	TGTGCCAGCAGCTCACAGGGGATCACCGGGGAGCTGTTTTTT	CASSSQGITGELFF
TRBV19	few	TRBJ1-1	15	TRBD1	TGTGCCAGTAGTGAGTGGGACAGCCCGGACACTGAAGCTTTCTTT	CASSEWDSPDTEAFF
TRBV7-8	many	TRBJ1-1	14	.	TGTGCCAGCAGCTTATTTTCGGGGAACACTGAAGCTTTCTTT	CASSLFSGNTEAFF
TRBV20-1	few	TRBJ2-1	12	.	TGCAGTGCTAGGTTCGAGTACAATGAGCAGTTCTTC	CSARFEYNEQFF
TRBV28	.	TRBJ1-6	12	.	TGTGCCAGCACCGACTCCGGATCACCCCTCCACTTT	CASTDSGSPLHF
TRBV4-1	.	TRBJ2-4	15	TRBD2	TGCGCCAGCAGCCAAGATAGCGGGGCCAAAAACATTCAGTACTTC	CASSQDSGAKNIQYF
TRBV29-1	.	TRBJ1-1	15	.	TGCAGCGCAAAAAGGGGGGGCTCGGTGAACACTGAAGCTTTCTTT	CSAKRGGSVNTEAFF
TRBV2	.	TRBJ1-5	12	.	TGTGCCAGCAGTGACCGTTTTCAGCCCCAGCATTTT	CASSDRFQPQHF
TRBV7-8	.	TRBJ2-2	15	.	TGTGCCAGCAGGGCCGGGACACAGTACACCGGGGAGCTGTTTTTT	CASRAGTQYTGELFF
TRBV12-3/TRBV12-4	.	TRBJ1-2	12	.	TGTGCCAGCAGTCCAGTGACAAGTGGCTACACCTTC	CASSPVTSGYTF
TRBV7-2	few	TRBJ1-6	18	.	TGTGCCAGCAGCTTAAGGCGGGACGGAAAATCGTGGGGTTCACCCCTCCACTTT	CASSLRRDGKSWGSPLHF
TRBV3-1	.	TRBJ1-1	14	.	TGTGCCAGCAGCTCCCGGGTCCCAAGGGCTGAAGCTTTCTTT	CASSSRVPRAEAFF
TRBV12-3/TRBV12-4	once	TRBJ2-6	15	.	TGTGCCAGCAGTCGGGCTACCTCTGGGGCCAACGTCCTGACTTTC	CASSRATSGANVLTF
TRBV4-3	.	TRBJ1-5	14	.	TGCGCCAGCAGCCAAGAAAGGTTTTATCAGCCCCAGCATTTT	CASSQERFYQPQHF
TRBV29-1	.	TRBJ1-2	13	TRBD1	TGCAGCGTCGAGGGGACAGGGGCCTTTGGCTACACCTTC	CSVEGTGAFGYTF
TRBV24-1	few	TRBJ2-1	14	.	TGTGCCACCAGTGACCCCGGACGCTACAATGAGCAGTTCTTC	CATSDPGRYNEQFF
TRBV5-1	few	TRBJ2-2	15	.	TGCGCCAGCAGCGTGACGGGGGCGAACACCGGGGAGCTGTTTTTT	CASSVTGANTGELFF